This TCR beta chain was sequenced in a study of blood T cell repertoires in COVID-19. About the study: Researchers got acute and convalescent COVID-19 samples from the United States, Italy and Spain. PBMCs, B-cell-depleted T cells, or T cells were the source of the cDNA or gDNA that made up the material.

Enrolment of Seattle patients took place during active infection, and they were followed longitudinally. The V gene end was trimmed by 2 bases and the J gene end by 5 bases; junction bases not matched to a gene: 5. The germline CDR1 and CDR2 sequences are LGHDT and YNNKEL (reference sequence). The CDR3 length is 14 residues. Original analysis: Amplification with reference gene primers provided the estimates of nucleated cell counts. Assay used: immunoSEQ multiplex PCR; TCRdb lists only in-frame clones, some missing. For V, J and clone size, that table is used; D and trimming come from the DNA. The table records hundreds of thousands of clones, over 75% of them present only once. In this sample, this clone turned up a few times.

Input material: peripheral blood. The chain uses TRBV3-1 (or the pseudogene TRBV3-2) and TRBJ1-1, with 7 bases aligning to TRBD1. This sequence was found in a woman aged 70-85 years with COVID-19, enrolled during active disease. The CDR3 region has the DNA TGTGCCAGCAGCCAAAACAGGGGTTGGACTGAAGCTTTCTTT. Translation gives CASSQNRGWTEAFF.